One sample yielded the 28 T cell receptor beta chains listed below, sequenced in a study of beta chain features in type 1 diabetes. Study-wide points: Across all four CD4+ subsets, people with type 1 diabetes showed modestly shorter TCRB CDR3s.

TCRB transcripts that were expressed got sequenced, as all of the isolated RNA had been reverse transcribed. TCRdb keeps only in-frame clones here, not all; method: immunoSEQ multiplex PCR. The table has roughly 51,000 clones, 50% to 55% seen once; the top ten hold approximately 2.5%. These TCRs' antigens remain unknown. Sequenced input: Tregs from blood. Every receptor here comes from a woman in her thirties or forties with type 1 diabetes.

The V gene is TRBV6-1, the J gene TRBJ1-2; D is undetermined. The CDR3 loop spans 14 amino acids. CDR1 and CDR2 (germline): MNHNS, SASEGT. Trimming removed 0 bases from V and 4 bases from J, with 9 bases in between. Here the CDR3 reads CASSEAPGIYGYTF. The CDR3 coding sequence is TGTGCCAGCAGTGAAGCTCCGGGGATCTATGGCTACACCTTC.

There are a few counts of this clone. The V call is TRBV5-1, the J call TRBJ1-1, with 10 bases fitting TRBD1. V gave up 1 base and J gave up 4 bases; unmatched junction bases: 4. The V gene's germline CDR1 is SGHRS and CDR2 YFSETQ. The CDR3 is made up of 15 amino acids. The CDR3 spells CASSLRQGAGTEAFF. For the CDR3, the DNA is TGCGCCAGCAGCTTGAGACAGGGGGCTGGCACTGAAGCTTTCTTT.

This chain connects TRBV7-2 to TRBJ1-3; no clear D. Germline-derived CDR1 and CDR2 are SGHTA and FQGNSA. The CDR3 has 13 amino acids. Trimming took 1 base from V and 7 from J, leaving 8 bases between them. The CDR3 sequence: CASSLGQWNTIYF. The CDR3 DNA reads TGTGCCAGCAGCTTAGGGCAGTGGAACACCATATATTTT.

The CDR3 region has the DNA TGTGCCAGCAGCTTGACCGGGAGCACTGAAGCTTTCTTT. Translating gives CASSLTGSTEAFF. The rearrangement joins TRBV5-6 to TRBJ1-1; D remains unclear. Trimming left V 1 base short and J 4 bases short, with 8 bases between. In germline, CDR1 is SGHDT, CDR2 YYEEEE. The CDR3 consists of 13 residues.

This chain uses TRBV7-2 with TRBJ2-3; 10 nucleotides match TRBD2. The CDR3 runs 16 residues. With 3 bases clipped from V and 0 bases from J, the junction kept 3 bases outside the gene matches. Germline values: CDR1 SGHTA, CDR2 FQGNSA. In nucleotides, the CDR3 is TGTGCCAGCAGCTTCCTAGCGGGGGCTAGCACAGATACGCAGTATTTT. This codes for CASSFLAGASTDTQYF.

Remarks on this clone: At one end the junction does not follow the germline gene, possibly because of a read error. For the CDR3, the DNA is TGTGCTAGCAGCTTAGGGTGGTCGGACGAGCAGTACTTC. Its translation is CASSLGWSDEQYF. This chain connects TRBV7-7 to TRBJ2-7; unclear D gene. The CDR3 is 13 residues long. Germline assignment: CDR1 SSHAT and CDR2 FNYEAQ (reference sequence).

The V gene is TRBV7-2, the J gene TRBJ2-7; the D gene is possibly TRBD1 (6 bases). The CDR3 is made up of 15 amino acids. V was clipped by 5 bases and J by 3 bases, with 17 bases between them. CDR1 and CDR2 from the germline V gene are SGHTA and FQGNSA. The CDR3 loop is CASSPDRSSYYEQYF. The DNA of the CDR3 is TGTGCCAGCAGCCCCGACAGGTCCTCCTACTACGAGCAGTACTTC. The full variable domain, with the rest looked up from reference TRBV7-2 and TRBJ2-7, is GAGVSQSPSNKVTEKGKDVELRCDPISGHTALYWYRQSLGQGLEFLIYFQGNSAPDKSGLPSDRFSAERTGGSVSTLTIQRTQQEDSAVYLCASSPDRSSYYEQYFGPGTRLTVT.

This rearrangement joins TRBV19 to TRBJ1-5; maybe TRBD1 (6 bases). The CDR3 has 14 residues. The V gene lost 5 bases and the J gene lost 7 bases, with 15 bases spanning the gap. Germline CDR1 and CDR2: LNHDA and SQIVND (reference sequence). The CDR3 loop is CASSDTGKWQPQHF. For the CDR3, the DNA is TGTGCCAGTAGTGATACAGGGAAGTGGCAGCCCCAGCATTTT.

The chain has TRBV27 and TRBJ2-1; a possible D gene is TRBD1 (6 bases). The CDR3 has 15 amino acids. With 7 bases removed from V and 3 bases from J, the gap between germline ends came to 16 bases. Germline-derived CDR1 and CDR2 are MNHEY and SMNVEV (reference sequence). The CDR3 reads CASKGPDRLYNEQFF. CDR3 coding DNA: TGTGCCAGCAAAGGCCCAGACAGGCTCTACAATGAGCAGTTCTTC.

This rearrangement joins TRBV6-5 to TRBJ2-7; tentative D call: TRBD2 (6 bases). V lost 2 bases, J lost 4 bases, and 15 bases lay in between. Germline V gene sequence: CDR1 MNHEY, CDR2 SVGAGI. The length of the CDR3 is 15 residues. CDR3 sequence reads: CASSYMASEKYEQYF. CDR3 DNA sequence: TGTGCCAGCAGTTACATGGCTAGCGAGAAATACGAGCAGTACTTC.

This chain links TRBV6-5 with TRBJ2-3; 8 bases are a match to TRBD2. Germline lookup yields CDR1 MNHEY and CDR2 SVGAGI. The CDR3 loop spans 14 amino acids. V lost 6 bases to trimming and J lost 5 bases; unmatched junction nucleotides: 7. CDR3 sequence: CASRAGGGKDTQYF. As DNA, the CDR3 is TGTGCCAGCAGGGCGGGGGGAGGGAAAGATACGCAGTATTTT.

This chain connects TRBV5-6 to TRBJ2-7, with 10 bases aligning to TRBD1. CDR3 size: 14 residues. Unmatched junction bases numbered 7, after V lost 4 bases and J lost 6 bases. Germline CDR1 SGHDT, CDR2 YYEEEE. CDR3 amino acids: CASSRGQGVSEQYF. CDR3 DNA: TGTGCCAGCAGCCGAGGACAGGGGGTGAGCGAGCAGTACTTC.

The chain is built from TRBV5-1 and TRBJ1-1; a weak D match, TRBD1 (5 bases). Trimming shortened V by 4 bases and J by 3 bases, and 16 bases separated the two germline ends. CDR3 length: 15 amino acids. The germline V gene encodes CDR1 SGHRS and CDR2 YFSETQ. The CDR3 DNA is TGCGCCAGCAGCGGGGACGGGGGGGTGCACACTGAAGCTTTCTTT. Protein product: CASSGDGGVHTEAFF.

A few counts support this clone. The J gene is TRBJ2-7, the V gene TRBV10-3; 7 bases match TRBD2. This CDR3 region has 13 residues. Trimming took 10 bases from V and 3 from J; bases not matched to a gene: 9. Looked up from germline, CDR1 is ENHRY and CDR2 is SYGVKD. This CDR3 reads CATLRAGDYEQYF. In nucleotides, the CDR3 is TGTGCCACCCTAAGGGCGGGGGACTACGAGCAGTACTTC.

This chain links TRBV9 with TRBJ1-1; D uncertain. Deletions cut 3 bases from V and 9 bases from J, with 12 bases between. The CDR3 has 12 amino acids. Germline loops: CDR1 SGDLS, CDR2 YYNGEE. The CDR3 is CASSGWTDQAFF. CDR3 nucleotide sequence: TGTGCCAGCAGCGGATGGACTGACCAAGCTTTCTTT.

This clone was observed many times. This chain joins TRBV28 and TRBJ1-5; 9 bases match TRBD1. CDR1 is MDHEN and CDR2 is SYDVKM in the germline V gene. The ends lost 6 bases at V and 6 bases at J; junction bases unmatched: 6. This CDR3 region has 14 residues. CDR3 nucleotides: TGTGCCAGCAGACAACAGGGGGCGGGTCAGCCCCAGCATTTT. Its translation: CASRQQGAGQPQHF. The entire variable domain, with the rest obtained from reference TRBV28 and TRBJ1-5, is as follows: DVKVTQSSRYLVKRTGEKVFLECVQDMDHENMFWYRQDPGLGLRLIYFSYDVKMKEKGDIPEGYSVSREKKERFSLILESASTNQTSMYLCASRQQGAGQPQHFGDGTRLSIL.

V is TRBV6-5 and J is TRBJ1-5; unclear D gene. CDR3 length equals 15 residues. Looked up from germline, CDR1 is MNHEY and CDR2 is SVGAGI. Trimming left V 5 bases short and J 0 bases short, with 11 bases between. CDR3 nucleotides: TGTGCCAGCAGTCCCCGGTTCTTTAGCAATCAGCCCCAGCATTTT. It codes for CASSPRFFSNQPQHF.

The chain combines TRBV7-3 with TRBJ2-1; 8 nucleotides match TRBD2. The CDR3 consists of 15 residues. The V segment lost 2 bases and the J segment 7 bases; nucleotides outside the gene matches: 7. Germline V lookup: CDR1 SGHTA, CDR2 FQGTGA. CDR3 DNA: TGTGCCAGCAGCTTACGGGTAGCGGGGAGGAATGAGCAGTTCTTC. Translating gives CASSLRVAGRNEQFF. Based on the CDR3 plus reference TRBV7-3 and TRBJ2-1, the full variable domain is GAGVSQTPSNKVTEKGKYVELRCDPISGHTALYWYRQSLGQGPEFLIYFQGTGAADDSGLPNDRFFAVRPEGSVSTLKIQRTERGDSAVYLCASSLRVAGRNEQFFGPGTRLTVL.

CDR3 nucleotides: TGTGCCAGCAGCGTGACCGGGACAGGGTTTTCCTACGAGCAGTACTTC. Amino acids: CASSVTGTGFSYEQYF. The chain recombines TRBV9 with TRBJ2-7, with TRBD1 matching over 9 bases. The V gene end was trimmed by 2 bases and the J gene end by 1 base; junction bases not matched to a gene: 7. This CDR3 spans 16 amino acids. Germline values: CDR1 SGDLS, CDR2 YYNGEE.

V and J are TRBV7-9 and TRBJ2-7; D unclear. Between the trimmed V and J ends, which lost 2 bases and 5 bases, there was a span of 7 bases. The CDR3 is 12 amino acids. The germline V gene has CDR1 SEHNR and CDR2 FQNEAQ (reference sequence). The CDR3 reads CASSLFPNEQYF. The DNA for the CDR3 is TGTGCCAGCAGCTTATTTCCCAACGAGCAGTACTTC. The entire variable domain, with the rest obtained from reference TRBV7-9 and TRBJ2-7, is as follows: DTGVSQNPRHKITKRGQNVTFRCDPISEHNRLYWYRQTLGQGPEFLTYFQNEAQLEKSRLLSDRFSAERPKGSFSTLEIQRTEQGDSAMYLCASSLFPNEQYFGPGTRLTVT.

The chain links TRBV7-3 to TRBJ2-1, with 8 bases aligning to TRBD2. CDR1 SGHTA and CDR2 FQGTGA come from the germline V gene. With 2 bases clipped from V and 3 bases from J, the junction kept 3 bases outside the gene matches. The CDR3 consists of 15 residues. For the CDR3, the DNA is TGTGCCAGCAGCTTATCGCTAGCGGGCTACAATGAGCAGTTCTTC. Its protein is CASSLSLAGYNEQFF.

This clone was found a few times. This chain joins TRBV7-2 and TRBJ2-1, with 9 bases aligning to TRBD2. The junction had 5 bases not matched to a gene; V was cut back by 2 bases and J by 6 bases. Germline assignment: CDR1 SGHTA and CDR2 FQGNSA. The CDR3 totals 15 residues. The CDR3 reads CASSLSSGRRNEQFF. CDR3 DNA sequence: TGTGCCAGCAGCTTATCCAGCGGGAGGCGCAATGAGCAGTTCTTC.

The chain uses TRBV19 and TRBJ2-1; 14 bases agree with TRBD2. The CDR3 consists of 13 residues. Germline CDR1 and CDR2: LNHDA and SQIVND (reference sequence). V gave up 7 bases and J gave up 12 bases; unmatched junction bases: 5. The CDR3 reads CASIGLAGGRQFF. CDR3 nucleotides: TGTGCCAGTATTGGACTAGCGGGAGGAAGGCAGTTCTTC. Supplemented by reference TRBV19 and TRBJ2-1, the full variable domain reads DGGITQSPKYLFRKEGQNVTLSCEQNLNHDAMYWYRQDPGQGLRLIYYSQIVNDFQKGDIAEGYSVSREKKESFPLTVTSAQKNPTAFYLCASIGLAGGRQFFGPGTRLTVL.

This clone showed up just a few times. The genes are TRBV7-2 and TRBJ2-7, with a tentative D call TRBD2 (6 bases). The CDR3 is 18 amino acids. The ends were cut back, 5 bases at V and 2 bases at J, with 25 bases in the middle. The germline V gene encodes CDR1 SGHTA and CDR2 FQGNSA. CDR3 region: CASSLRLGGGARAYEQYF. The CDR3 DNA sequence: TGTGCCAGCAGCCTACGATTGGGGGGTGGGGCCAGGGCCTACGAGCAGTACTTC.

This clone turned up a few times. V is TRBV7-2 and J is TRBJ2-7; TRBD1 aligns across 11 bases. Germline loops: CDR1 SGHTA, CDR2 FQGNSA. V shed 2 bases, J shed 6 bases, and the junction held 9 bases outside the gene matches. This CDR3 has 16 residues. The CDR3 DNA follows: TGTGCCAGCAGCTTAAGTGGGGGGGGACAGGGGGTCGAGCAGTACTTC. It codes for CASSLSGGGQGVEQYF.

Details on this clone: One end of the junction varies from germline; a read error may be responsible. V usage is TRBV7-3 and J usage is TRBJ2-2; TRBD2 agrees at 12 bases. The length of the CDR3 is 15 residues. Germline V lookup: CDR1 SGHTA, CDR2 FQGTGA. CDR3 bases: TGTGCCAGCAGCCGGACTAGCGGGAACGCCGGGGAGCTGTTTTTT. Protein product: CASSRTSGNAGELFF.

The rearrangement links TRBV7-2 to TRBJ2-7; D is unclear. The germline V gene has CDR1 SGHTA and CDR2 FQGNSA. V was shortened by 2 bases and J by 1 base, with 12 bases between the two germline ends. This CDR3 contains 15 residues. CDR3 DNA sequence: TGTGCCAGCAGCTTACGCGCGCAGACTTCCTACGAGCAGTACTTC. It is translated as CASSLRAQTSYEQYF.

This clone was found a few times. The chain is built from TRBV5-1 and TRBJ2-7, with TRBD2 identical over 8 bases. The CDR3 runs 16 residues. V trimming: 3 bases; J trimming: 3 bases; junction bases outside the gene matches: 11. Germline CDR1 is SGHRS and CDR2 is YFSETQ. The CDR3 DNA reads as TGCGCCAGCAGCTCCTCTGGGACCGCGGGGGGCTACGAGCAGTACTTC. It codes for CASSSSGTAGGYEQYF.